This T cell receptor (beta chain) was sequenced in a study of beta chain features in type 1 diabetes. As for the study in general: Healthy donors and patients had similar age, gender and cell yields.

Populations obtained by sorting all exceeded 98% purity. Broader study findings: Insertions at VDJ junctions were less frequent in type 1 diabetes patients. These patients also deleted more nucleotides at the same junctions. All four CD4+ subsets from Type 1 diabetes patients carried moderately but significantly shorter TCRB CDR3s.

Comment on this clone: Its antigen is unknown.

The CDR3 spans 11 residues. Germline CDR1 is SNHLY and CDR2 is FYNNEI. Trimming took off 6 bases at V and 0 bases at J, with 2 bases between the two ends. The study reverse transcribed the entire isolated RNA, so it sequenced expressed TCRB transcripts. Assay used: immunoSEQ multiplex PCR; TCRdb lists only in-frame clones, some missing. Among a few hundred thousand clones listed, 30% were seen once. Sequenced input: naive CD4+ T cells from blood. This TCR was recovered from a man aged 18 to 30 in good health. The chain employs TRBV2 and TRBJ1-1, with no clear D. CDR3 bases: TGTGCCAGCAGGCTGAACACTGAAGCTTTCTTT. It is translated as CASRLNTEAFF.